These 27 T cell receptor beta chains were sequenced from one sample in a study of cytomegalovirus exposure and HLA in healthy donors. Vbeta (60) and Jbeta (13) primers were used in the PCR. Measured with immunoSEQ multiplex PCR; TCRdb has only the in-frame clones, and not every one. The sample holds about 180,000 clones, 70% to 80% seen once. Sequencing input: PBMCs. The receptors shown here come from a young man in good health and CMV-seronegative.

For this clone: In the same sample, other DNA sequences code for this CDR3. The V and J genes are TRBV18 and TRBJ2-2; TRBD2 might be the D (6 bases). CDR3 length equals 15 residues. Germline V gene lookup returns CDR1 KGHSH and CDR2 LQKENI. V was clipped by 0 bases and J by 1 base, with 6 bases between them. Here the CDR3 reads CASSPPGGNTGELFF. DNA of the CDR3: TGTGCCAGCTCACCACCGGGAGGGAACACCGGGGAGCTGTTTTTT.

The chain is built from TRBV11-1 and TRBJ2-3; D remains unclear. V was shortened by 2 bases and J by 5 bases, with 8 bases between the two germline ends. This CDR3 is 13 amino acids long. CDR1 is SGHAT, CDR2 FQDESV, per germline (reference sequence). Here the CDR3 reads CASSLSPRDTQYF. The DNA for the CDR3 is TGTGCCAGCAGCTTATCCCCTAGAGATACGCAGTATTTT.

This chain links TRBV5-6 with TRBJ1-1; D unclear. The CDR3 extends over 13 amino acids. V was shortened by 2 bases and J by 4 bases, with 9 bases between the two germline ends. Germline CDR1 SGHDT, CDR2 YYEEEE. CDR3 DNA: TGTGCCAGCAGCTTTATTCGGAGCACTGAAGCTTTCTTT. The encoded protein is CASSFIRSTEAFF. The full variable domain, in which reference TRBV5-6 and TRBJ1-1 provide the parts outside the CDR3, is DAGVTQSPTHLIKTRGQQVTLRCSPKSGHDTVSWYQQALGQGPQFIFQYYEEEERQRGNFPDRFSGHQFPNYSSELNVNALLLGDSALYLCASSFIRSTEAFFGQGTRLTVV.

This clone showed up just once. The sample has other DNA sequences that encode this CDR3 too. The chain has TRBV7-9 and TRBJ2-7; tentative D call: TRBD2 (5 bases). CDR1 is SEHNR and CDR2 is FQNEAQ in the germline V gene (reference sequence). V lost 2 bases to trimming and J lost 7 bases, with 9 bases between them. The CDR3 spans 12 residues. The CDR3 region is CASSLSREEQYF. In nucleotides, the CDR3 is TGTGCCAGCAGCTTAAGTCGGGAAGAGCAGTACTTC.

This chain uses TRBV5-3 with TRBJ1-2; no clear D. TRBV5-3 is an ORF for which the function is uncertain. V dropped 4 bases and J dropped 1 base, with 8 bases sitting between them. There are 13 residues in the CDR3. The DNA of the CDR3 is TGTGCCAGAAGCCCCGTCCTTAACTATGGCTACACCTTC. Protein product: CARSPVLNYGYTF.

J is TRBJ1-1 and V is TRBV19; 8 positions agree with TRBD1. Germline CDR1 and CDR2: LNHDA and SQIVND (reference sequence). Trimming cost V 4 bases and J 7 bases; bases outside gene matches: 5. The CDR3 has 13 amino acids. CDR3 nucleotides: TGTGCCAGTAGTAGGGACAGGCTCTATGAAGCTTTCTTT. Protein product: CASSRDRLYEAFF.

This clone has a single count. The sample has other DNA sequences that encode this CDR3 too. V and J are TRBV19 and TRBJ1-5, with D maybe TRBD1 (6 bases). Germline V CDR1 and CDR2: LNHDA, SQIVND (reference sequence). The CDR3 is made up of 12 amino acids. V was trimmed by 5 bases and J by 7 bases, leaving 9 bases between them. The CDR3 protein is CASSQGQQPQHF. The CDR3 region has the DNA TGTGCCAGTAGTCAGGGGCAACAGCCCCAGCATTTT.

This chain joins TRBV4-3 and TRBJ2-5; perhaps TRBD2 as D (6 bases). The V end lost 2 bases, the J end lost 0 bases, and 16 bases lay between the germline ends. Germline values: CDR1 LGHNA, CDR2 YSLEER. This CDR3 is built from 17 residues. The CDR3 here is CASSQKPLGTHQETQYF. CDR3 sequence (DNA): TGCGCCAGCAGCCAAAAGCCACTAGGGACTCACCAAGAGACCCAGTACTTC.

This chain uses TRBV11-2 with TRBJ1-4; a weak D match, TRBD1 (6 bases). Germline lookup yields CDR1 SGHAT and CDR2 FQNNGV. The germline V and J ends were trimmed by 2 bases and 7 bases, with 20 bases remaining between them. The CDR3 has 17 residues. The CDR3: CASSLLPGWGLGEKLFF. DNA of the CDR3: TGTGCCAGCAGCTTACTTCCAGGCTGGGGGCTGGGTGAAAAACTGTTTTTT.

J is TRBJ2-7 and V is TRBV7-8, with 9 nucleotides matching TRBD2. This CDR3 is built from 16 residues. Trimming took 1 base from V and 0 from J; bases not matched to a gene: 4. The V gene's germline CDR1 is SGHVS and CDR2 FQNEAQ. CDR3 sequence: CASSLVGAGGSYEQYF. The CDR3 DNA reads as TGTGCCAGCAGCTTAGTCGGAGCGGGGGGCTCCTACGAGCAGTACTTC. Looking up the rest from reference TRBV7-8 and TRBJ2-7 gives the full variable domain: GAGVSQSPRYKVAKRGQDVALRCDPISGHVSLFWYQQALGQGPEFLTYFQNEAQLDKSGLPSDRFFAERPEGSVSTLKIQRTQQEDSAVYLCASSLVGAGGSYEQYFGPGTRLTVT.

This chain links TRBV9 with TRBJ2-2; 7 bases agree with TRBD1. The CDR3 has 16 residues. Germline V lookup: CDR1 SGDLS, CDR2 YYNGEE. The junction had 11 bases not matched to a gene; V was cut back by 3 bases and J by 6 bases. CDR3 amino acids: CASSARQGPVAGELFF. CDR3 DNA sequence: TGTGCCAGCAGCGCTCGACAGGGCCCGGTCGCCGGGGAGCTGTTTTTT.

Comments on this clone: The same CDR3 also results from other DNA sequences found in this sample. J is TRBJ2-7 and V is TRBV5-1; D is possibly TRBD2 (5 bases). The CDR3 consists of 13 residues. Trimming removed 4 bases at V and 2 bases at J, with 10 bases between. CDR1 is SGHRS and CDR2 is YFSETQ in the germline V gene. The CDR3 region has the DNA TGCGCCAGCAGCCCCACGGAGGCCTACGAGCAGTACTTC. Translated: CASSPTEAYEQYF.

The V call is TRBV11-2, the J call TRBJ1-4; D may be TRBD1 (6 bases). V was trimmed by 1 base and J by 7 bases, leaving 13 bases between them. CDR1 is SGHAT, CDR2 FQNNGV, per germline. The CDR3 is 15 amino acids. The CDR3 DNA follows: TGTGCCAGCAGCTTAGTGCAGGGGAAATTTGAAAAACTGTTTTTT. It translates to CASSLVQGKFEKLFF.

V usage is TRBV19 and J usage is TRBJ2-7; D is perhaps TRBD1 (6 bases). The germline gives CDR1 LNHDA, CDR2 SQIVND (reference sequence). Between the trimmed V and J ends, which lost 5 bases and 6 bases, there was a span of 11 bases. This CDR3 spans 12 amino acids. CDR3 DNA sequence: TGTGCCAGTAGTGCAACAGGGAGCGAGCAGTACTTC. Translation gives CASSATGSEQYF.

This clone was recorded a few times. This chain connects TRBV19 to TRBJ2-6, with D unclear. V lost 6 bases, J lost 2 bases, and 8 bases lay in between. CDR1 and CDR2 (germline): LNHDA, SQIVND (reference sequence). The CDR3 extends over 14 amino acids. CDR3 DNA: TGTGCCAGTAGGATGGTAGCTGGGGCCAACGTCCTGACTTTC. As protein: CASRMVAGANVLTF.

This clone occurred once. The rearrangement links TRBV7-3 to TRBJ1-1, with D possibly matching TRBD1 (6 bases). V lost 4 bases and J 0 bases, leaving 12 bases between the germline ends. CDR3 length: 15 amino acids. Germline CDR1 reads SGHTA; CDR2 reads FQGTGA. The CDR3 loop reads CASSSGTGMNTEAFF. Here the CDR3 DNA reads TGTGCCAGCAGCTCGGGCACAGGGATGAACACTGAAGCTTTCTTT. The whole variable domain, filled in from reference TRBV7-3 and TRBJ1-1, reads GAGVSQTPSNKVTEKGKYVELRCDPISGHTALYWYRQSLGQGPEFLIYFQGTGAADDSGLPNDRFFAVRPEGSVSTLKIQRTERGDSAVYLCASSSGTGMNTEAFFGQGTRLTVV.

This clone came up a few times. The chain links TRBV6-5 to TRBJ2-5, with D possibly matching TRBD2 (5 bases). The CDR3 covers 14 residues. V was trimmed by 2 bases and J by 2 bases, leaving 9 bases between them. Germline assignment: CDR1 MNHEY and CDR2 SVGAGI. CDR3 bases: TGTGCCAGCAGTTACGTTCGGGGACAAGAGACCCAGTACTTC. The encoded protein is CASSYVRGQETQYF.

CDR3 sequence: CASSRGWGTEAFF. CDR3 bases: TGTGCCAGCAGCCGAGGGTGGGGCACTGAAGCTTTCTTT. This chain connects TRBV7-2 to TRBJ1-1, with D unclear. The V end lost 5 bases, the J end lost 4 bases, and 11 bases lay between the germline ends. This CDR3 has 13 residues. CDR1 SGHTA and CDR2 FQGNSA come from the germline V gene.

The chain combines TRBV27 with TRBJ1-1; 8 positions agree with TRBD1. Unmatched junction bases numbered 7, after V lost 6 bases and J lost 4 bases. Germline loops: CDR1 MNHEY, CDR2 SMNVEV (reference sequence). The CDR3 totals 14 residues. CDR3 sequence (DNA): TGTGCCAGCAGACCCGGACAGGGTGGCACTGAAGCTTTCTTT. It is translated as CASRPGQGGTEAFF.

V gene TRBV20-1 combines with J gene TRBJ2-1; perhaps TRBD2 as D (5 bases). Trimming took 6 bases from V and 3 from J, leaving 6 bases between them. The germline V gene has CDR1 DFQATT and CDR2 SNEGSKA (reference sequence). The CDR3 length is 11 residues. The CDR3 protein is CSARDYNEQFF. DNA of the CDR3: TGCAGTGCCCGGGACTACAATGAGCAGTTCTTC.

The chain employs TRBV7-9 and TRBJ1-5; D gene ambiguous. CDR3 length: 14 amino acids. Germline values: CDR1 SEHNR, CDR2 FQNEAQ (reference sequence). Trimming removed 1 base from V and 5 bases from J, with 9 bases in between. CDR3 sequence: CASSLGPRHQPQHF. Here the CDR3 DNA reads TGTGCCAGCAGCTTAGGGCCCAGGCATCAGCCCCAGCATTTT.

This clone was detected once. The chain links TRBV13 to TRBJ1-1, with TRBD1 matching 9 bases. V lost 5 bases, J lost 5 bases, and 3 bases stayed unmatched. The germline CDR1 and CDR2 sequences are PRHDT and FYEKMQ (reference sequence). The CDR3 sequence is 13 residues long. CDR3 in DNA: TGTGCCAGCAGCGGGGGACAGGGAACTGAAGCTTTCTTT. This gives the protein CASSGGQGTEAFF.

Worth noting for this clone: The junction does not match germline at one end; this may be a read error. The CDR3 region has the DNA TGTTCCAGCAGCCCACGGGACAGCGAAGCTTTCTTT. Its translation is CSSSPRDSEAFF. This chain uses TRBV7-9 with TRBJ1-1; 7 nucleotides align to TRBD1. The CDR3 consists of 12 residues. Per the germline V gene, CDR1 is SEHNR and CDR2 is FQNEAQ (reference sequence).

The chain employs TRBV25-1 and TRBJ2-5; D perhaps matches TRBD1 (6 bases). V lost 5 bases and J lost 4, with 23 bases in between. Germline CDR1 and CDR2: MGHDK and SYGVNS. The CDR3 length is 17 residues. The DNA for the CDR3 is TGTGCCAGCAGTATTGGGACACCAGATCGACGTCGAGAGACCCAGTACTTC. Residues: CASSIGTPDRRRETQYF.

CDR3 loop: CASSADRATEAFF. In DNA form, the CDR3 reads TGTGCCAGCTCAGCCGACAGGGCCACTGAAGCTTTCTTT. The chain employs TRBV18 and TRBJ1-1, with 7 bases identical to TRBD1. The CDR3 sequence is 13 residues long. Germline V gives CDR1 KGHSH, CDR2 LQKENI. With V trimmed by 5 bases and J by 4 bases, 4 bases remained unmatched.

The V and J genes are TRBV6-5 and TRBJ2-1, with 8 bases aligning to TRBD2. V lost 4 bases, J lost 4 bases, and 9 bases stayed unmatched. The CDR3 loop spans 16 amino acids. The germline gives CDR1 MNHEY, CDR2 SVGAGI. The CDR3 DNA follows: TGTGCCAGCAGTTCAAGGACTAGCCACGCTTACAATGAGCAGTTCTTC. As protein: CASSSRTSHAYNEQFF.

For the CDR3, the DNA is TGCGCCAGCAGCCAAGATCGGGTCCGGTCGGGCTATGGCTACACCTTC. Its translation: CASSQDRVRSGYGYTF. This rearrangement joins TRBV4-3 to TRBJ1-2; no reliable D call. V dropped 0 bases and J dropped 4 bases, with 15 bases sitting between them. CDR1 is LGHNA and CDR2 is YSLEER in the germline V gene. CDR3 length: 16 amino acids.